This is a list of T cell receptor beta chains from one sample in a study of blood T cell repertoires in COVID-19. TCRdb's table, derived via immunoSEQ multiplex PCR, lists solely in-frame clones and lacks some. The sample comprises 350,000 to 450,000 clones, 91% of which are singletons, and roughly 0.9% rests with the top ten. Sequenced material: PBMCs or T cells enriched from blood (not recorded which). The source is a woman in her 40s who had been exposed to COVID-19. Both conserved end residues are part of each CDR3. A D gene is named only where the DNA matches it firmly. Size values are once, few and many counts, or a class for expanded clones, and some rows have none.

clone_size	v_call	d_call	j_call	cdr3_aa	cdr3_nt
.	TRBV6-2/TRBV6-3	TRBD1	TRBJ2-1	CASSNAGTEVRQFF	TGTGCCAGCAGTAATGCCGGGACAGAGGTGAGGCAGTTCTTC
.	TRBV6-5	.	TRBJ1-2	CARGGTPHGYTF	TGTGCCAGGGGAGGGACACCTCATGGCTACACCTTC
.	TRBV21-1	.	TRBJ1-2	CASSKGGTGFCSNYGYTF	TGTGCCAGCAGCAAAGGCGGGACAGGGTTTTGTTCTAACTATGGCTACACCTTC
.	TRBV7-7	TRBD1	TRBJ2-1	CASSSGGAGNEQFF	TGTGCTAGCAGCTCAGGGGGCGCCGGCAATGAGCAGTTCTTC
.	TRBV7-8	TRBD2	TRBJ2-1	CASSTIGGNDNEQFF	TGTGCCAGCAGCACCATCGGGGGGAACGACAATGAGCAGTTCTTC
.	TRBV7-2	TRBD1	TRBJ2-1	CASSLVGLRGNEQFF	TGTGCCAGCAGCTTAGTAGGTCTCAGGGGGAATGAGCAGTTCTTC
.	TRBV7-3	TRBD1	TRBJ2-1	CASSKGQGATNEQFF	TGTGCCAGCAGCAAGGGACAGGGGGCGACCAATGAGCAGTTCTTC
.	TRBV6-5	TRBD1	TRBJ2-2	CASTRQGGNTGELFF	TGTGCCAGCACCAGACAGGGCGGGAACACCGGGGAGCTGTTTTTT
.	TRBV5-5	TRBD1	TRBJ1-2	CASRNWTGTNYGYTF	TGTGCCAGCAGAAACTGGACAGGAACTAACTATGGCTACACCTTC
.	TRBV7-9	TRBD1	TRBJ2-7	CASCPTGGVYEQYF	TGTGCCAGCTGCCCTACAGGGGGCGTTTACGAGCAGTACTTC
.	TRBV14	TRBD2	TRBJ2-1	CASSPGLGLYSEQFF	TGTGCCAGCAGCCCGGGACTAGGGCTTTATTCTGAGCAGTTCTTC
.	TRBV7-6	TRBD1	TRBJ2-3	CASSPSPGGVSTDTQYF	TGTGCCAGCAGCCCAAGCCCAGGGGGCGTGAGCACAGATACGCAGTATTTT
once	TRBV15	.	TRBJ1-2	CATSRTTGNYGYTF	TGTGCCACCAGCAGGACTACAGGGAACTATGGCTACACCTTC